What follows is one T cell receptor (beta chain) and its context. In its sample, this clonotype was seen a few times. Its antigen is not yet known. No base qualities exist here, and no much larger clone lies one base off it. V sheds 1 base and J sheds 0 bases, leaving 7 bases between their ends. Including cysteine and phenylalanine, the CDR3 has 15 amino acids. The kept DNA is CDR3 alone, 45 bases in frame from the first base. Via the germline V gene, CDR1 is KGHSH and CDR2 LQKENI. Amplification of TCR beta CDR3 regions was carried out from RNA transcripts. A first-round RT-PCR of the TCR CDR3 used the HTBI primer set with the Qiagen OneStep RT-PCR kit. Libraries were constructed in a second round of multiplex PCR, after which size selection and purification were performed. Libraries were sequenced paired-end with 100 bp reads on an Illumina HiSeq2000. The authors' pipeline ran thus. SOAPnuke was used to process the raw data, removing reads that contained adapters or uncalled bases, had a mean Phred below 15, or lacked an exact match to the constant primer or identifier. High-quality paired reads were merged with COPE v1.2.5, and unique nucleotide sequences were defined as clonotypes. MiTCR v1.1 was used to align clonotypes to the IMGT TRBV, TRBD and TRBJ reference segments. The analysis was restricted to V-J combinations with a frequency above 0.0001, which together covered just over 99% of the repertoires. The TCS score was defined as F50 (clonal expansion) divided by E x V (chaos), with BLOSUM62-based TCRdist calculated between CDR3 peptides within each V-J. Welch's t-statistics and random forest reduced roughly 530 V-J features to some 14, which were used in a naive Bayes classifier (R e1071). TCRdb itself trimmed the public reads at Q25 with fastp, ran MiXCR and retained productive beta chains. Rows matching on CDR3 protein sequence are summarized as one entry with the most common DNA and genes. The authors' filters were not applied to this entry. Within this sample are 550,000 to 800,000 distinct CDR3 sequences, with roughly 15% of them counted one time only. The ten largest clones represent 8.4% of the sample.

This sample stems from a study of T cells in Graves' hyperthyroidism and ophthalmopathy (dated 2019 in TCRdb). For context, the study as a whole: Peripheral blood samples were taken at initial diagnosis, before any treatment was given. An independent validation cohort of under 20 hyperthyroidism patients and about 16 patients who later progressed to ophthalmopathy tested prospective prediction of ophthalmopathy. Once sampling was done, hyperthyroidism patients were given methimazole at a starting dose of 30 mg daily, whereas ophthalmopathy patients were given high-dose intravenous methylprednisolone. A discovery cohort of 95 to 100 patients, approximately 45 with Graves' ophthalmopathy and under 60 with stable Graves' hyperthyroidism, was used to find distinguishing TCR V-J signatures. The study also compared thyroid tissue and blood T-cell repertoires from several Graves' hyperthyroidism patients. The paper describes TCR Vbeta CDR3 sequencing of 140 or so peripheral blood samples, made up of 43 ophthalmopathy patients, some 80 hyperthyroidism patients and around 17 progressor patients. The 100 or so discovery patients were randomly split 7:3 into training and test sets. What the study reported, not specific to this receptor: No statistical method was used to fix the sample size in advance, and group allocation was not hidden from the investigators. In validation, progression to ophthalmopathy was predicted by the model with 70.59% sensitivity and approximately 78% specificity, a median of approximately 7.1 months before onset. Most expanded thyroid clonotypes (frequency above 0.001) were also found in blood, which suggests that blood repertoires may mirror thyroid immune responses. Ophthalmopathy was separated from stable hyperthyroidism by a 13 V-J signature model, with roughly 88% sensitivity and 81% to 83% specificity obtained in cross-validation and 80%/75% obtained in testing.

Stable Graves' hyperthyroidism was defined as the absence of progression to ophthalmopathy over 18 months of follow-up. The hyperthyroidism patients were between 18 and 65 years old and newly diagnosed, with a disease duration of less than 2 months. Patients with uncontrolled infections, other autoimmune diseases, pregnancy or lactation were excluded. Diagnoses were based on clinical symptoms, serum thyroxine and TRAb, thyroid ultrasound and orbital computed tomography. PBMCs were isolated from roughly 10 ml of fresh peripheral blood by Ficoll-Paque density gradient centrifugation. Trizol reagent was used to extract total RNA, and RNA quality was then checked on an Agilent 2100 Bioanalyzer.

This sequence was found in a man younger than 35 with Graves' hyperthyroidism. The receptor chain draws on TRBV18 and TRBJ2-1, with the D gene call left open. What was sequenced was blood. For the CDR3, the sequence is CASSPLTSSYNEQFF. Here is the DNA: TGTGCCAGCTCACCACTCACAAGCTCCTACAATGAGCAGTTCTTC. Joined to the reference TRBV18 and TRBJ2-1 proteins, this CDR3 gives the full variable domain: NAGVMQNPRHLVRRRGQEARLRCSPMKGHSHVYWYRQLPEEGLKFMVYLQKENIIDESGMPKERFSAEFPKEGPSILRIQQVVRGDSAAYFCASSPLTSSYNEQFFGPGTRLTVL.